This T cell receptor (beta chain) was documented in a study of CD8+ T cells in alopecia areata. Treatment noted: oral pan-JAK inhibitor, 5-10 mg twice daily. Reverse transcription of extracted RNA yielded cDNA, which provided the sequencing template. Method: immunoSEQ multiplex PCR; TCRdb's copy keeps in-frame clones and lacks some. The sample shows around 160,000 clones, 60% of them seen only once. The CDR3 runs 15 residues. Germline V gives CDR1 SGDLS, CDR2 YYNGEE. V lost 3 bases and J 2 bases, leaving 11 bases between the germline ends. The source material was CD4+ T cells sorted from blood, sampled at week 24, from a patient treated with tofacitinib. The TCR originated in a human donor with alopecia areata. The rearrangement uses TRBV9 and TRBJ2-2; perhaps TRBD2 as D (7 bases). This chain's CDR3 is CASSGGGLNTGELFF. The CDR3 DNA sequence: TGTGCCAGCAGCGGCGGGGGCTTAAACACCGGGGAGCTGTTTTTT.